The 16 T cell receptor beta chains listed next were all sequenced from one sample in a study of T cell changes during pregnancy in multiple sclerosis. Here immunoSEQ multiplex PCR was the method, and the copy in TCRdb shows in-frame clones only, minus some. The sample has roughly 100,000 clones, 91% seen once. This sample comprised peripheral blood, obtained before pregnancy. The source is a female donor with multiple sclerosis, enrolled in a pregnancy study.

This clone was detected a few times. V is TRBV4-3 and J is TRBJ1-1; TRBD1 is a possible D gene (6 bases). Germline lookup yields CDR1 LGHNA and CDR2 YSLEER. CDR3 size: 15 residues. Trimming removed 2 bases from V and 1 base from J, with 11 bases in between. CDR3 region: CASSQQSRGNTEAFF. The DNA of the CDR3 is TGCGCCAGCAGCCAACAATCCAGGGGGAACACTGAAGCTTTCTTT.

The chain couples TRBV5-1 to TRBJ2-5; 7 bases are a match to TRBD2. J gave up 2 bases and V 5 bases, and 6 bases lay outside the gene matches. The CDR3 has 14 amino acids. Germline-derived CDR1 and CDR2 are SGHRS and YFSETQ. The CDR3 coding sequence is TGCGCCAGCAGGACCGGGACTACGCAAGAGACCCAGTACTTC. Protein sequence: CASRTGTTQETQYF.

The chain joins TRBV4-1 to TRBJ2-7; 7 bases align to TRBD2. This CDR3 is 13 amino acids long. Per germline, CDR1 MGHRA and CDR2 YSYEKL. After removal of 1 base from V and 7 bases from J, the junction contained 4 bases not matched to a gene. CDR3: CASSQGEGLEQYF. The CDR3 region has the DNA TGCGCCAGCAGCCAAGGGGAGGGCCTTGAGCAGTACTTC.

The chain joins TRBV27 to TRBJ2-3, with D perhaps TRBD1 (5 bases). V was trimmed by 2 bases and J by 0 bases, leaving 15 bases between them. From germline, CDR1 is MNHEY and CDR2 SMNVEV (reference sequence). CDR3 length: 17 residues. The CDR3 DNA reads TGTGCCAGCAGTTTAGTCCCCGACAGACCTAGCACAGATACGCAGTATTTT. It translates to CASSLVPDRPSTDTQYF.

This chain joins TRBV6-5 and TRBJ2-5; the D is unclear. The CDR3 has 11 amino acids. V was trimmed by 6 bases and J by 5 bases, leaving 7 bases between them. Per the germline V gene, CDR1 is MNHEY and CDR2 is SVGAGI. The DNA of the CDR3 is TGTGCCAGCAGACTAAGGGAGACCCAGTACTTC. Translated: CASRLRETQYF.

The genes are TRBV6-5 and TRBJ2-1; D unclear. Deletions cut 6 bases from V and 7 bases from J, with 13 bases between. The CDR3 consists of 13 residues. From germline, CDR1 is MNHEY and CDR2 SVGAGI. The CDR3 DNA follows: TGTGCCAGCAGCCGGTCCAACGGGAATGAGCAGTTCTTC. Amino acid sequence: CASSRSNGNEQFF.

V and J are TRBV7-9 and TRBJ2-1, with a possible D match to TRBD2 (5 bases). CDR1 and CDR2 from the germline V gene are SEHNR and FQNEAQ (reference sequence). This CDR3 region has 12 residues. Deletions cut 3 bases from V and 6 bases from J, with 6 bases between. The CDR3 nucleotides are TGTGCCAGCAGCTTCACTAGCAATGAGCAGTTCTTC. Translation: CASSFTSNEQFF.

V gene TRBV6-1 combines with J gene TRBJ2-2, with 12 bases that match TRBD2. The CDR3 consists of 17 residues. J lost 4 bases, V lost 4 bases, and 7 bases had no gene match. CDR1 is MNHNS and CDR2 is SASEGT in the germline V gene. CDR3 residues: CASSAFGTSGLTGELFF. The CDR3 DNA follows: TGTGCCAGCAGTGCATTCGGGACTAGCGGGCTCACCGGGGAGCTGTTTTTT.

This clone was seen a few times. V and J are TRBV6-1 and TRBJ1-6; tentative D call: TRBD1 (5 bases). Trimming removed 11 bases at V and 10 bases at J, with 18 bases between. Per the germline V gene, CDR1 is MNHNS and CDR2 is SASEGT. The CDR3 is 13 residues long. The CDR3 sequence is CAGRDRIESPLHF. CDR3 DNA sequence: TGTGCCGGAAGAGACAGAATCGAATCACCCCTCCACTTT.

V usage is TRBV9 and J usage is TRBJ2-7, with TRBD2 matching over 10 bases. Germline CDR1 reads SGDLS; CDR2 reads YYNGEE. Trimming took 0 bases from V and 5 from J; bases not matched to a gene: 8. The CDR3 totals 16 residues. CDR3 sequence reads: CASSVGGTSVIHEQYF. The CDR3 DNA reads TGTGCCAGCAGCGTAGGAGGGACTAGCGTCATCCACGAGCAGTACTTC. Using reference TRBV9 and TRBJ2-7 for the parts outside the CDR3, the full variable domain is DSGVTQTPKHLITATGQRVTLRCSPRSGDLSVYWYQQSLDQGLQFLIQYYNGEERAKGNILERFSAQQFPDLHSELNLSSLELGDSALYFCASSVGGTSVIHEQYFGPGTRLTVT.

The rearrangement joins TRBV6-5 to TRBJ1-2; TRBD1 aligns across 8 bases. Germline assignment: CDR1 MNHEY and CDR2 SVGAGI. The CDR3 sequence is 15 residues long. Germline trimming cut 6 bases from V and 4 bases from J; bases unmatched to any gene: 10. The CDR3 here is CASSPPGTGLYGYTF. In nucleotides, the CDR3 is TGTGCCAGCAGCCCGCCCGGGACAGGACTCTATGGCTACACCTTC.

The genes are TRBV11-2 and TRBJ2-7, with 7 bases fitting TRBD2. V lost 2 bases to trimming and J lost 3 bases; unmatched junction nucleotides: 10. Germline V gene sequence: CDR1 SGHAT, CDR2 FQNNGV. The CDR3 has 16 amino acids. CDR3 nucleotide sequence: TGTGCCAGCAGCTTATTCATCAGAGCGGGGAGCTACGAGCAGTACTTC. It encodes CASSLFIRAGSYEQYF.

On this clone itself: This sample includes further DNA sequences coding for the same CDR3. The chain combines TRBV19 with TRBJ2-2; D is ambiguous. CDR1 LNHDA and CDR2 SQIVND come from the germline V gene (reference sequence). This CDR3 is built from 11 residues. Between the trimmed V and J ends, which lost 6 bases and 6 bases, there was a span of 5 bases. This CDR3 is CASRSAGELFF. CDR3 nucleotides: TGTGCCAGTAGGTCAGCCGGGGAGCTGTTTTTT.

The V call is TRBV7-6, the J call TRBJ2-2, with TRBD1 matching over 8 bases. CDR1 SGHVS and CDR2 FNYEAQ come from the germline V gene. This CDR3 has 15 amino acids. The V and J ends lost 5 bases and 6 bases, in that order; junction bases with no gene match: 8. CDR3 DNA: TGTGCCAGCAGCAATGAAGGACAGGGCCCCGGGGAGCTGTTTTTT. Its protein product is CASSNEGQGPGELFF.

The rearrangement joins TRBV11-3 to TRBJ2-7, with D possibly matching TRBD1 (5 bases). The CDR3 spans 14 residues. V gave up 7 bases and J gave up 3 bases, with 16 bases separating them. The germline V gene encodes CDR1 SGHNT and CDR2 YENEEA. CDR3 protein: CASKAGPRNYEQYF. Here the CDR3 DNA reads TGTGCCAGCAAGGCAGGGCCAAGGAACTACGAGCAGTACTTC.

The chain has TRBV6-5 and TRBJ2-7; D might be TRBD2 (6 bases). Germline V CDR1 and CDR2: MNHEY, SVGAGI. V shed 6 bases and J shed 6 bases, with 18 bases lying between them. This CDR3 spans 14 amino acids. CDR3: CASSPQQEGIEQYF. For the CDR3, the DNA is TGTGCCAGCAGCCCACAACAGGAGGGGATCGAGCAGTACTTC.